This TCR beta chain is from a study of shared clonotypes between healthy human individuals. Study-level background: A donor's plate count was three for CD4 naive and three for CD4 memory; CD8 naive had two and CD8 memory one. Study-wide findings and caveats: Across a few donors, naive CD4 shared 5% to 6%, naive CD8 more than 3%, memory CD4 less than 2.5%, memory CD8 approximately 0.4%.

CDR1 SGHTA and CDR2 FQGTGA come from the germline V gene. This CDR3 contains 15 residues. V lost 6 bases, J lost 11 bases, and 25 bases lay in between. Splitting of each subset's genomic DNA was done evenly across several immunoSEQ plates. Some clones are missing from TCRdb's copy, which holds only in-frame ones; the method was immunoSEQ multiplex PCR. This sample carries over a million clones, roughly 96% of them seen once, and the ten largest clones take over 1%. Concerning this clone itself: Its antigen is as yet unknown.

J is TRBJ1-2 and V is TRBV7-3; D may be TRBD1 (5 bases). The sequenced sample consisted of naive CD4+ T cells sorted from blood. Sample subset: CD45RA+ positively selected. This TCR was recovered from a man aged 30 to 45 in good health. The CDR3 loop is CASSAEGFLASRYTF. DNA for the CDR3: TGTGCCAGCAGTGCTGAGGGGTTCCTTGCTTCCCGGTACACCTTC.